The following is a TCR beta chain sequence with its context. V shed 9 bases and J 7 bases; nucleotides not matched to a gene: 11. Per germline, CDR1 SGHRS and CDR2 YFSETQ. CDR3 length equals 14 residues. The sample comes from a study of cytomegalovirus exposure and HLA in healthy donors. This PCR relied on a set of 60 Vbeta primers and 13 Jbeta primers. Assay: immunoSEQ multiplex PCR; the TCRdb copy retains only in-frame clones and omits some. The repertoire consists of 150,000 to 200,000 clones, with approximately 77% occurring once and the leading ten covering 6% to 8%. V usage is TRBV5-1 and J usage is TRBJ2-1; TRBD2 aligns across 9 bases. This receptor was identified in a male donor in good health and CMV-seropositive. The sequencing sample was made of PBMCs. In nucleotides, the CDR3 is TGCGCCACTACGCGGGGGGGCCATCAGAATGAGCAGTTCTTC. Encoded protein: CATTRGGHQNEQFF.